The entry below gives a single T cell receptor beta chain sequence along with its context. Its antigen is unidentified. A read error may account for a junction end that differs from germline. The data were obtained in a study of cytomegalovirus exposure and HLA in healthy donors. PCR employed 60 Vbeta and 13 Jbeta primers. Sequencing was performed with immunoSEQ multiplex PCR; in TCRdb, only in-frame clones are kept and a portion is missing. Seen here are 110,000 to 150,000 clones, roughly 84% observed once, and the top ten hold more than 2%. Whole-study findings and limits: Previous analysis showed most TCR beta V segments were productive about 87% or about 30% of the time. Common viral pathogens seemed to be connected with several of the most significant clusters, according to a later analysis. As confirmed in vitro, three CMV-associated chains were specific for CMV antigens.

This clonotype was sampled from a boy between 2 and 10 years old in good health and CMV-seronegative. Sequencing used PBMCs.

The CDR3 sequence: CATSSRDRVYGQYF. The DNA of the CDR3 is TGTGCCACCAGCTCACGGGACAGGGTGTACGGGCAGTACTTC. The chain has TRBV15 and TRBJ2-7, with 9 bases that match TRBD1. The CDR3 sequence is 14 residues long. Germline V gene data show CDR1 as LNHNV and CDR2 as YYDKDF (reference sequence).